The clone carrying this T cell receptor (beta chain) was counted ten times or more. The CDR3 totals 14 residues. V lost 4 bases and J 2 bases, leaving 11 bases between the germline ends. CDR1 and CDR2 (germline): MDHEN, SYDVKM. The authors built TCR beta libraries using iRepertoire HTBI primers and Arm-PCR of CDR3 regions. Each CDR3 protein is one row after TCRdb ran MiXCR on the multiplex PCR reads. The repertoire holds more than 400,000 distinct CDR3 sequences, about 15% seen once, with about 10% in the top ten. The data were obtained in a study of regulatory T cells in long-lasting Graves disease. Described time point: newly diagnosed GD, antithyroid drugs for less than 3 months. From RNA extracted from PBMCs, the TCR library was made. Another study also made use of these data, one on T cells in Graves' hyperthyroidism and ophthalmopathy.

J is TRBJ1-1 and V is TRBV28, with D possibly TRBD1 on 6 matching bases. The material was peripheral blood mononuclear cells (PBMCs), obtained at new diagnosis, from a patient treated with antithyroid drugs. This sequence originates from a woman in her 30s with Graves disease. The CDR3 here is CASSWDTLNTEAFF. For the CDR3, the DNA is TGTGCCAGCAGTTGGGACACCTTAAACACTGAAGCTTTCTTT.